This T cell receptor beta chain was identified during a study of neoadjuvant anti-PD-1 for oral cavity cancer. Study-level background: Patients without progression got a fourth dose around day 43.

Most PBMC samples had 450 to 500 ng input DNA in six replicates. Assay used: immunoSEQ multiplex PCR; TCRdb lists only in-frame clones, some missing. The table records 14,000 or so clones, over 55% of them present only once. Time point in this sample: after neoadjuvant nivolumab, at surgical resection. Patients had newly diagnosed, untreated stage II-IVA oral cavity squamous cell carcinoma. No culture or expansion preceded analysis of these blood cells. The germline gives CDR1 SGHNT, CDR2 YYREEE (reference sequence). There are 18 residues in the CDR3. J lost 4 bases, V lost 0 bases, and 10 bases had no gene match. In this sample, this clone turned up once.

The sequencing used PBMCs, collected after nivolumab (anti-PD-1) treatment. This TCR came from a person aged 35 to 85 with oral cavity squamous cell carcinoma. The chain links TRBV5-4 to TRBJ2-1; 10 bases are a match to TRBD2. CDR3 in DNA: TGTGCCAGCAGCTTGGGATTTATAGGGACTAGCGTGTACAATGAGCAGTTCTTC. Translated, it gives CASSLGFIGTSVYNEQFF.